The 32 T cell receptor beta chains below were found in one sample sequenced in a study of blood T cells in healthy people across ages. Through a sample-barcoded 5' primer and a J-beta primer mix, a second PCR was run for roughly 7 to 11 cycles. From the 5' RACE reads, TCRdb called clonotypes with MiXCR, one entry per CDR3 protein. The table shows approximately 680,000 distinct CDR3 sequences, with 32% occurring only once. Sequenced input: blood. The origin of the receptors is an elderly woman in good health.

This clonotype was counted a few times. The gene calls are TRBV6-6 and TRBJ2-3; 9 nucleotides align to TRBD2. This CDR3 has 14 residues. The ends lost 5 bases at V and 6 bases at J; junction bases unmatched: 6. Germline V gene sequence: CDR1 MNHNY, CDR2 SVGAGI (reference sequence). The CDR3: CASSAGGPWDTQYF. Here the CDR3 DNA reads TGTGCCAGCAGTGCGGGGGGGCCCTGGGATACGCAGTATTTT.

The CDR3 loop is CSARSTQGFLGHPYGYTF. DNA of the CDR3: TGCAGTGCTAGATCCACTCAGGGGTTTTTAGGTCATCCCTATGGCTACACCTTC. The V call is TRBV20-1, the J call TRBJ1-2; tentatively, D is TRBD1 (6 bases). The CDR3 consists of 18 residues. CDR1 DFQATT and CDR2 SNEGSKA come from the germline V gene (reference sequence). V was clipped by 2 bases and J by 4 bases, with 26 bases between them.

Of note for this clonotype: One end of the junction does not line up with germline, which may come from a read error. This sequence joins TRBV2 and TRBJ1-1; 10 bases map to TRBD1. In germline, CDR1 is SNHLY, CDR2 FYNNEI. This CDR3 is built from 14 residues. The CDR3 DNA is TGTGCCGGCAGTGTGACAGGGGGCAACACTGAAGCTTTCTTT. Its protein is CAGSVTGGNTEAFF. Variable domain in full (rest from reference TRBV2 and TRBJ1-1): EPEVTQTPSHQVTQMGQEVILRCVPISNHLYFYWYRQILGQKVEFLVSFYNNEISEKSEIFDDQFSVERPDGSNFTLKIRSTKLEDSAMYFCAGSVTGGNTEAFFGQGTRLTVV.

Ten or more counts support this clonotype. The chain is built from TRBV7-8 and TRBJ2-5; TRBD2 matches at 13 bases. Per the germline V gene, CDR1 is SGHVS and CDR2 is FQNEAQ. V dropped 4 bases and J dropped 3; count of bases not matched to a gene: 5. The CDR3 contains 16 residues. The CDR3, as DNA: TGTGCCAGCAGCTCCTCTGGACTAGCGGGGGAAGAGACCCAGTACTTC. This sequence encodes CASSSSGLAGEETQYF. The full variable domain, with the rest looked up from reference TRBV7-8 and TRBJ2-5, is GAGVSQSPRYKVAKRGQDVALRCDPISGHVSLFWYQQALGQGPEFLTYFQNEAQLDKSGLPSDRFFAERPEGSVSTLKIQRTQQEDSAVYLCASSSSGLAGEETQYFGPGTRLLVL.

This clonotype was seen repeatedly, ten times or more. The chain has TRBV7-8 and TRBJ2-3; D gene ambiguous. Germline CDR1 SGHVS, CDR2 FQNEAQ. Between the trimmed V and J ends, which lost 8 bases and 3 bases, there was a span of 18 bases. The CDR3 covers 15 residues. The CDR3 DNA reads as TGTGCCAGCGTTCTGGGCCCTGGGTTAACAGATACGCAGTATTTT. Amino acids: CASVLGPGLTDTQYF.

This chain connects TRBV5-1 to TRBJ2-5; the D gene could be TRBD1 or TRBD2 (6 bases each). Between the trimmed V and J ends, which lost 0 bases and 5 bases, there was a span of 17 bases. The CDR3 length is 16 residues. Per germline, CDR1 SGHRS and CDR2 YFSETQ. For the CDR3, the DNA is TGCGCCAGCAGCTTGGCCGGGGGCAACGCGGGGGAGACCCAGTACTTC. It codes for CASSLAGGNAGETQYF.

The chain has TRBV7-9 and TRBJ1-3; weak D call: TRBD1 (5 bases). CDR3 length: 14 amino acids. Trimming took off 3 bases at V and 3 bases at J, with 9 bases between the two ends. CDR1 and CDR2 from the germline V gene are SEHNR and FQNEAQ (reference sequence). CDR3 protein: CASSFSRVGNTIYF. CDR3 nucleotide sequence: TGTGCCAGCAGCTTCTCCAGGGTTGGAAACACCATATATTTT.

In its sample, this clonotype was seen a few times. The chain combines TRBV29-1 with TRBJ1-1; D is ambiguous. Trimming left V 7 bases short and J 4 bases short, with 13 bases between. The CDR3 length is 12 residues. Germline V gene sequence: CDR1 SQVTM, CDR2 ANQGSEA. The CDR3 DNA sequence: TGCAGCGCCCCGGACGTGGGCACTGAAGCTTTCTTT. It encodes CSAPDVGTEAFF. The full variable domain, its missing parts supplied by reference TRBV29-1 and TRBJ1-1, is SAVISQKPSRDICQRGTSLTIQCQVDSQVTMMFWYRQQPGQSLTLIATANQGSEATYESGFVIDKFPISRPNLTFSTLTVSNMSPEDSSIYLCSAPDVGTEAFFGQGTRLTVV.

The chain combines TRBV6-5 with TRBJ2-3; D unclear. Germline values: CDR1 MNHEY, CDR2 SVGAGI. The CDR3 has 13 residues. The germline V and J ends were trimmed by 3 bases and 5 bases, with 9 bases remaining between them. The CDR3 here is CASSYMVEDTQYF. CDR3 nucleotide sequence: TGTGCCAGCAGTTATATGGTGGAAGATACGCAGTATTTT.

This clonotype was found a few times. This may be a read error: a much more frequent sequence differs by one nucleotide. The CDR3 coding sequence is TGCGCCAGCAGCTTTGGAGGGACTGGGGCCAACGTCCGGACTTTC. This translates into CASSFGGTGANVRTF. The genes are TRBV5-1 and TRBJ2-6, with D tentatively TRBD2 (6 bases). The CDR3 spans 15 residues. The V gene's germline CDR1 is SGHRS and CDR2 YFSETQ.

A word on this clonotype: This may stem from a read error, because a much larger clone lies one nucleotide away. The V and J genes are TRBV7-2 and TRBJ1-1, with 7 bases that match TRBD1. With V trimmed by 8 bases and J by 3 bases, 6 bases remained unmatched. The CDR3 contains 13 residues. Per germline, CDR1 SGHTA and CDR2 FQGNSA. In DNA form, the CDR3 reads TGTGCCAGCTCGGACAGGCTGGACACTGAAGCTTTCTTT. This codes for CASSDRLDTEAFF.

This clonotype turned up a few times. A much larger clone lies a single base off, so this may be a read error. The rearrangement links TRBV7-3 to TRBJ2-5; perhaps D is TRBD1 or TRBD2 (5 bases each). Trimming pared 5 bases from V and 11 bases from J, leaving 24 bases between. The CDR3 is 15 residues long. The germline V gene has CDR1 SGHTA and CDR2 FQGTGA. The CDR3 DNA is TGTGCCAGCAGCGCCCGAGGGGTAGGAGACAATGAGCAGTACTTC. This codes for CASSARGVGDNEQYF.

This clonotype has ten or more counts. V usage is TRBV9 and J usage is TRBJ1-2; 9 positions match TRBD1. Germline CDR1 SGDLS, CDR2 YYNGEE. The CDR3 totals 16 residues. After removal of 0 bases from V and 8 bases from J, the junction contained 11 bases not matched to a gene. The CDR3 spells CASSVDEGQGGGGYTF. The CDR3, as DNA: TGTGCCAGCAGCGTAGATGAGGGACAGGGAGGAGGAGGCTACACCTTC.

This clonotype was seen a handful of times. In DNA form, the CDR3 reads TGTGCCAGCAGCCTCCCGGGACAGGGGGATGAGCAGTTCTTC. Its protein product is CASSLPGQGDEQFF. The rearrangement joins TRBV7-3 to TRBJ2-1, with 11 bases identical to TRBD1. The V and J ends lost 5 bases and 8 bases, in that order; junction bases with no gene match: 5. CDR1 and CDR2 from the germline V gene are SGHTA and FQGTGA. The length of the CDR3 is 14 residues.

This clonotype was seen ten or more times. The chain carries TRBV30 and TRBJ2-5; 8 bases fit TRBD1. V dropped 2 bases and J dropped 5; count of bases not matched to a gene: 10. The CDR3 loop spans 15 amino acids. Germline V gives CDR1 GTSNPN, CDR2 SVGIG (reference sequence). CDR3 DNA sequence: TGTGCCTGGAGTATAGGGACAGGTGTCGGGGAGACCCAGTACTTC. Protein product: CAWSIGTGVGETQYF.

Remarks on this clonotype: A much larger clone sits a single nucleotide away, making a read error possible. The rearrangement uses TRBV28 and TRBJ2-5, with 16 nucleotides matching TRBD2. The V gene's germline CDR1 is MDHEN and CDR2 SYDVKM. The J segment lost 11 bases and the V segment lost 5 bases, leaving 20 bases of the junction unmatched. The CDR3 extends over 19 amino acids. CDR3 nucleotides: TGTGCCAGCAGTCCCAGCCTGGGACTAGCGGGGGGGCGGAACAATGAGCAGTACTTC. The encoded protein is CASSPSLGLAGGRNNEQYF.

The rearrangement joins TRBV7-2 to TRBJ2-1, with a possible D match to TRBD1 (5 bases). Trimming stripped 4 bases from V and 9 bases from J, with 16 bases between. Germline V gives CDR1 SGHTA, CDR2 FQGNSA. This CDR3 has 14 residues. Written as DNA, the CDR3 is TGTGCCAGCAGCTGTAGACAGATAGAGACTGAGCAGTTCTTC. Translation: CASSCRQIETEQFF.

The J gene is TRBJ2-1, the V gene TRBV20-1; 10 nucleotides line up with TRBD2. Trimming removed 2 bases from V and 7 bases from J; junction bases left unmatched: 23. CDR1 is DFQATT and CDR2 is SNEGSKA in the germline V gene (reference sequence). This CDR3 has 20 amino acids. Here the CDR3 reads CSARPLIRAGGFFGGNEQFF. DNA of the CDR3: TGCAGTGCTAGACCCCTCATCCGAGCGGGGGGGTTTTTTGGTGGAAATGAGCAGTTCTTC.

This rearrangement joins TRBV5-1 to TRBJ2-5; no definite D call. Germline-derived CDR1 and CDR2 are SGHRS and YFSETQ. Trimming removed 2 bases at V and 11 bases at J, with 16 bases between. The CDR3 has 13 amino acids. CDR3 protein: CASSFSTPGQQYF. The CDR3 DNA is TGCGCCAGCAGCTTTTCGACCCCTGGTCAGCAGTACTTC.

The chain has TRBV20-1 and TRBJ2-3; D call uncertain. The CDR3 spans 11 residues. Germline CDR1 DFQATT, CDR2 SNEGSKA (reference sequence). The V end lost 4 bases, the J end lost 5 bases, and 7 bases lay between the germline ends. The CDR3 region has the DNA TGCAGTGCTACCCATCGAGATACGCAGTATTTT. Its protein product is CSATHRDTQYF.

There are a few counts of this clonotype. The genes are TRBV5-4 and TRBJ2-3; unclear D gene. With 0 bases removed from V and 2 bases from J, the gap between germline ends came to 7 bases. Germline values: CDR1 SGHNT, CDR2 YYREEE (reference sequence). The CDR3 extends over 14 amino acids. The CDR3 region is CASSLGALTDTQYF. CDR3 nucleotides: TGTGCCAGCAGCTTGGGCGCGCTCACAGATACGCAGTATTTT.

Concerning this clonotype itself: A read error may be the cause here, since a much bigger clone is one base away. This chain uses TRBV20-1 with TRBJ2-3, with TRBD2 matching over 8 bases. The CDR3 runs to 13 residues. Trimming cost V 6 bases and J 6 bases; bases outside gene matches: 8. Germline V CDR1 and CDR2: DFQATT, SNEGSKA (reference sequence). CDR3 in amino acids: CSALSGGGDTQYF. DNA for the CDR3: TGCAGTGCCTTGAGCGGGGGAGGGGATACGCAGTATTTT.

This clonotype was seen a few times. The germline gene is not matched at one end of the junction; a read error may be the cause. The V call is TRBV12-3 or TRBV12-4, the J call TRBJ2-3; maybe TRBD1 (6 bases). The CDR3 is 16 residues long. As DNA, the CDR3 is TGTGCCAGCAGTTTAGGTCAGGGGCCGAGCACAGATGCGCAGTATTTT. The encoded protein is CASSLGQGPSTDAQYF.

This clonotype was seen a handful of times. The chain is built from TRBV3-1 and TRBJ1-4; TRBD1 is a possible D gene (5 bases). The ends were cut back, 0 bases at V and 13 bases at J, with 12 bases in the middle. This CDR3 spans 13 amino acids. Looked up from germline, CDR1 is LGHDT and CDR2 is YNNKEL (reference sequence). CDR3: CASSQDPGEVLFF. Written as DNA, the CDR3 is TGTGCCAGCAGCCAAGATCCGGGGGAGGTACTGTTTTTT.

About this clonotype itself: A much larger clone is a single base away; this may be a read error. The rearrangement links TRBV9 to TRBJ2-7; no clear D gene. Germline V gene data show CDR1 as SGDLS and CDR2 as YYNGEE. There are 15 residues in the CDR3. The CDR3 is CAGSVGYGSTYEQYF. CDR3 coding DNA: TGTGCCGGCAGCGTAGGGTACGGATCCACCTACGAGCAGTACTTC.

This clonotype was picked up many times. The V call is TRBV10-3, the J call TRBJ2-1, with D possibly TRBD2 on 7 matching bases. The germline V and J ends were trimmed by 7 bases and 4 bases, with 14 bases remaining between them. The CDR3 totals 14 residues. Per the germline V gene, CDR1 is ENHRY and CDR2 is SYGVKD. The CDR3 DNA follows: TGTGCCATCAAGGGGGAGGGGGGATACAATGAGCAGTTCTTC. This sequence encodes CAIKGEGGYNEQFF.

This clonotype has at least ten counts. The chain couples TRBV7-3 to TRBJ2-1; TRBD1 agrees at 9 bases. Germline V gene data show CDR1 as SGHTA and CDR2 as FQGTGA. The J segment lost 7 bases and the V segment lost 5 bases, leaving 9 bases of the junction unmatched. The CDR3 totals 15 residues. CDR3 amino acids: CASSPSGTGFNEQFF. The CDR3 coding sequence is TGTGCCAGCAGCCCATCCGGGACAGGGTTTAATGAGCAGTTCTTC.

CDR3 bases: TGCGCCAGCAGCCAAGACTCTGGGACACTTCATCAGCCCCAGCATTTT. Translating gives CASSQDSGTLHQPQHF. The chain combines TRBV4-1 with TRBJ1-5; tentatively, D is TRBD1 (6 bases). The CDR3 is 16 amino acids. CDR1 MGHRA and CDR2 YSYEKL come from the germline V gene. V lost 0 bases and J lost 5, with 14 bases in between.

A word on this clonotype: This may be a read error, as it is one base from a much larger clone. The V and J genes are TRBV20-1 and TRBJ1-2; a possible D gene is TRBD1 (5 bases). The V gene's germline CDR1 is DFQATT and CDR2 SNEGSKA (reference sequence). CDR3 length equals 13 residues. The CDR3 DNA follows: TGCAGTGCTAGACCCCGGAGGGGCTATGGCCACACCTTC. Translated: CSARPRRGYGHTF.

The CDR3 sequence is CASSLGRINTGELFF. The CDR3 DNA reads as TGTGCCAGCAGCTTGGGCAGGATCAACACCGGGGAGCTGTTTTTT. V and J are TRBV5-5 and TRBJ2-2; D ambiguous. CDR3 length: 15 residues. Germline-derived CDR1 and CDR2 are SGHKS and YYEKEE (reference sequence). V was cut by 0 bases and J by 2 bases, with 8 bases left in between. Full variable domain (remainder filled in from reference TRBV5-5 and TRBJ2-2): DAGVTQSPTHLIKTRGQQVTLRCSPISGHKSVSWYQQVLGQGPQFIFQYYEKEERGRGNFPDRFSARQFPNYSSELNVNALLLGDSALYLCASSLGRINTGELFFGEGSRLTVL.

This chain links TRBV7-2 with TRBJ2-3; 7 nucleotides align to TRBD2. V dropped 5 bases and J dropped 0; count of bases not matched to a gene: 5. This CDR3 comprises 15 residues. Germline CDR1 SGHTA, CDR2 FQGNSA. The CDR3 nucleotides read TGTGCCAGCAGCCAAGGACTAGTGAGCACAGATACGCAGTATTTT. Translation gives CASSQGLVSTDTQYF. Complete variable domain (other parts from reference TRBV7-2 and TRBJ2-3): GAGVSQSPSNKVTEKGKDVELRCDPISGHTALYWYRQSLGQGLEFLIYFQGNSAPDKSGLPSDRFSAERTGGSVSTLTIQRTQQEDSAVYLCASSQGLVSTDTQYFGPGTRLTVL.

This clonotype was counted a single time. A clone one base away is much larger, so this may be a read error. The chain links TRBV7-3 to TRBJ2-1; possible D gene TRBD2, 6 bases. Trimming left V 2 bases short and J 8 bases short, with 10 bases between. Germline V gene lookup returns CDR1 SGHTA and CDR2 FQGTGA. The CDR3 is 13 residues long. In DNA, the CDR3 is TGTGCCAGCAGCTTAGGGGGGAGCTATGAGCAGTTCTTC. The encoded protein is CASSLGGSYEQFF.